This paragraph covers one T cell receptor beta chain sequence. The CDR3 does not close with the conserved phenylalanine or tryptophan, likely indicating a read error. This specimen comes from a study of tumor and adjacent non-tumor tissue in lung cancer. Germline V gene data show CDR1 as MNHEY and CDR2 as SVGEGT. CDR3 size: 16 residues. V dropped 5 bases and J dropped 0 bases, with 17 bases sitting between them. The template was RNA from unsorted bulk tissue. Between August and November 2014, newly diagnosed, chemotherapy-naive lung cancer patients underwent thoracic surgery in China. A modified ARM-PCR protocol with three rounds of nested PCR amplified TCRbeta. TCRdb re-called the multiplex PCR reads with MiXCR, one entry per CDR3 protein. The sample lists around 79,000 distinct CDR3 sequences, roughly 72% seen once, with about a tenth in the top ten.

Sequenced material: lung tumor tissue. This clonotype originated in a woman aged 40 to 49 with non-small cell lung cancer. This rearrangement joins TRBV6-2 or TRBV6-3 to TRBJ2-7, with unresolved D. This CDR3 reads CASSPEAMEFSYEQYL. The CDR3 DNA is TGTGCCAGCAGTCCGGAAGCGATGGAATTCTCCTACGAGCAGTACCTC.